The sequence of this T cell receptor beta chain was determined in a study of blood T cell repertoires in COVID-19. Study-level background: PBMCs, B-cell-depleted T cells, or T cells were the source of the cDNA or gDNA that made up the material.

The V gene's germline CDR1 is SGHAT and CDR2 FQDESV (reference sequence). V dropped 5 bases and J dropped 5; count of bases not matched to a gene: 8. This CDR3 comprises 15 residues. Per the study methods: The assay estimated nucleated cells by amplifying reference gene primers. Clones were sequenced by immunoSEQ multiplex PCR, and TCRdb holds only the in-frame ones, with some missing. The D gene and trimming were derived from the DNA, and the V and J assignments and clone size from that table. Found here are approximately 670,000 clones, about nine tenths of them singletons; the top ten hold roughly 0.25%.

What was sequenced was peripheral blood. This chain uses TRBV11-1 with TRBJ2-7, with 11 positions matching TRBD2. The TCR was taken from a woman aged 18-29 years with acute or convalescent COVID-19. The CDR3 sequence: CASSARLAGWDEQYF. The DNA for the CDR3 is TGTGCCAGCAGCGCACGACTAGCGGGGTGGGACGAGCAGTACTTC.